The entry below describes one T cell receptor beta chain. Its antigen is unidentified. The data stem from a study of cytomegalovirus exposure and HLA in healthy donors. Whole-study results and caveats: In a later analysis, productive TCRs from donors in an Asian-associated ancestry cluster reportedly carried fewer N-insertions than the cohort mean. Being productive about 90% or about 30% of the time was typical of most TCR beta V segments in an earlier analysis. An apparent linkage of common viral pathogens to several of the most significant clusters emerged in a later analysis.

The CDR3 is made up of 14 amino acids. The V gene's germline CDR1 is LNHNV and CDR2 YYDKDF (reference sequence). Trimming removed 3 bases from V and 4 bases from J, with 10 bases in between. A multiplex PCR was run with 60 Vbeta primers and 13 Jbeta primers. Some clones are missing from TCRdb's copy, which holds only in-frame ones; the method was immunoSEQ multiplex PCR. The table shows some 150,000 clones, with 80% to 90% occurring only once. This TCR derives from a man between 45 and 60 years old in good health and CMV-seropositive. The source material was PBMCs. The genes are TRBV15 and TRBJ1-3; D might be TRBD1 (5 bases). In DNA, the CDR3 is TGTGCCACCAGCAGGACAGTTGCGGGAAACACCATATATTTT. This sequence encodes CATSRTVAGNTIYF.